This T cell receptor beta chain was identified during a study of cytomegalovirus exposure and HLA in healthy donors (dated by TCRdb to between 2016 and 2019). With respect to the entire study: In an earlier analysis of approximately 640 of the donors, approximately 260 Gb of sequence data and 120 million or so unique TCR beta sequences from about 179 million T cells were reported. All discovery cohort repertoires had been generated on a single sequencing platform. The aim of the study was to test whether cataloging public T cell receptors could identify signatures of past pathogen exposure. The genetic ancestry cluster associated with self-reported Caucasian donors included roughly 84% of the approximately 400 genotyped donors. HLA typing covered class I and class II loci at four-digit resolution. To decide whether each TCR beta V gene segment behaved as functional or pseudogenic, an earlier analysis of over 500 of the donors relied on high-throughput TCR beta sequencing. An early release covering roughly 580 HLA-typed donors comprised approximately 300 gigabases of sequencing data and around 80 million unique TCR sequences. A later genetic analysis took genome-wide SNP genotypes for about three fifths of the roughly 700 donors and used that subset as a discovery cohort. Four or five DR-DQ haplotypes were handled as single units for association and clustering, since linkage in the cohort was strong. In the later analysis, no new phenotypic data were used to find candidate immune exposures; instead, reliance was placed on TCR beta sequences and their occurrence across donors. In a later analysis, previously published TCR beta repertoires from 550 to 700 donors were re-analyzed and high-resolution HLA genotyping was added so that TCR occurrence patterns could be studied. Among a few hundred genotyped donors of the cohort, an average of approximately 240,000 unique TCR beta nucleotide sequences were sequenced per donor, approximately 20% of them non-productive. A separate validation cohort of some 130 different subjects was used in addition to the approximately 700-subject first cohort. The study profiled the T cell repertoires of 500 to 800 subjects by immunosequencing and related them to cytomegalovirus serostatus. Donor age, sex, ethnicity and CMV serostatus were compiled alongside the repertoire data. To predict cytomegalovirus infection status, the study brought together high-throughput TCR immunosequencing, statistical association of individual TCRs with disease status, and machine learning. The number of donors typed differed by locus, with roughly 629-640 for A, B, C, DRB1 and DQB1, around 520 for DQA1, 606 for DPA1, and around 450 for DPB1.

Libraries were constructed by the immunoSEQ multiplex PCR assay. For the multiplex PCR, a mixture combining 60 forward primers for TCR Vbeta segments and 13 reverse primers for TCR Jbeta segments was used. The CDR3 region of rearranged TCR beta genes was amplified from genomic DNA with a multiplex PCR assay. The amplified TCR beta libraries were sequenced on the Illumina HiSeq System as 87-base-pair reads. The original pipeline was this. Across the 600 to 700 repertoires, a later analysis counted roughly 84 million unique TCR beta chains, around 10 million of which were shared by at least two donors. To remove PCR and sequencing errors, raw reads were error-corrected and collapsed into unique sequences using a nearest-neighbor algorithm that merged closely related sequences. To assign V, D and J gene segments, CDR3 sequences were aligned to IMGT reference sequences. For a sequence to be retained, a match of at least six nucleotides to both a V gene segment and a J gene segment was required. A rearrangement was called productive if the CDR3 had no stop codons and remained in frame with V and J, and every other rearrangement was called non-productive. Following IMGT convention, CDR3 was defined as the stretch from the second conserved V-encoded cysteine to the conserved J-encoded phenylalanine. The earlier analysis of 587 of the donors excluded sequences that lacked an unambiguous match to a single V gene segment. An earlier analysis of 450 to 650 of the donors called V segments functional above 56.7% productive rearrangements and segregating when the between-donor standard deviation exceeded 5%. A statistical classification framework was developed to diagnose cytomegalovirus status using the catalog of TCR beta chain sequences. In a later analysis, V and J genes were assigned by comparing TCR nucleotide sequences against IMGT/GENE-DB human TR gene sequences. In a later analysis, CDR3 sequences and most-parsimonious VDJ recombination scenarios were assigned using the TCRdist pipeline. In a later analysis, each TCR beta chain was defined by its CDR3 amino acid sequence together with its V-gene family, and reads lacking a unique V-gene family were excluded. To address suspected cross-contamination and a sequencing artifact, a later analysis removed 450 to 700 highly shared, low-generation-probability nucleotide sequences. In a later analysis, a clonal expansion index was calculated for each public chain from normalized within-repertoire ranks of inferred template counts. In a later analysis, generation probabilities were computed with a VDJ recombination model fitted to out-of-frame rearrangements, and the resulting probabilities were checked against IGoR. A later analysis scored TCR-TCR, TCR-HLA and TCR-CMV co-occurrence with hypergeometric tests, applying a repertoire-size bias correction to TCR pairs. To estimate false discovery rates, a later analysis permuted the HLA or CMV assignments 20 times. In a later analysis, co-occurring TCRs were grouped using DBSCAN, and TCRdist sequence similarity was added for clustering within HLA-allele-positive subsets. Repertoires with fewer than 30,000 or more than 120,000 public chains, plus five repertoires with anomalous nucleotide sharing, were excluded from co-occurrence clustering. What TCRdb holds here is the immuneACCESS table cut down to in-frame rearrangements. Part of the clones is not present; checked against another copy, under half of the missing clones reflect an unresolved V gene, and the others are unexplained. The V and J calls and the clone size are those of that table, but D and trimming were determined from the DNA. This sample lists fewer than 120,000 clones; 60% to 85% were detected once. The ten largest make up 2.5% to 3% of the sample.

Here is what the overall study found, with its caveats: A later genetic analysis reported fewer N-insertions in productive TCRs among donors in an Asian-associated ancestry cluster than the approximately 700-donor mean. In a later analysis, HLA-associated TCR beta chains were found to be more clonally expanded and to have lower generation probabilities than equally common non-associated chains. A total of about 180 TCR beta chains were listed by the study as associated with cytomegalovirus. In a later analysis, most CMV-associated TCR beta chains were found to appear HLA-restricted, with HLA associations seemingly driven largely by CMV exposure. The authors suggested that the approach could potentially be generalized to other disease states and immunological phenotypes. Only TCR beta chains were sequenced in this cohort, and the absence of alpha or paired-chain data limited detectable features. A cluster of highly shared sequence variants was judged likely to represent a technical artifact of the sequencing pipeline. Most TCR sequences were observed very rarely across donors, whereas some public TCRs were present in many individuals. Correlated functional status among segregating V segments might be attributable to linkage disequilibrium, but an unknown experimental factor could not be ruled out. The presence/absence analyses assumed that sequencing depth was roughly uniform across donors, and that assumption may not be true. Immune exposure information for the cohort was limited to CMV serostatus. An association between a missense DCLRE1C variant and V-gene and J-gene trimming of TCR beta chains was found in a later genetic analysis and replicated in an independent cohort. Because HLA typing was missing for some donors at each locus, association tests included only the typed subset. A further reported finding was that TCR beta sequences accurately predicted the HLA-A and HLA-B alleles for most subjects in the first cohort. A later analysis associated 15,000 or so TCR beta sequences with specific HLA alleles at a false discovery rate of 0.05. In a later analysis, several top co-occurrence clusters were reported to appear linked to parvovirus B19, influenza, CMV and Epstein-Barr virus. The 87-base-pair reads could not distinguish some IMGT-functional V segments, including TRBV6-2 and TRBV6-3, so those segments were excluded. In a later analysis, the rate of TCR association differed among HLA loci, with DRB1 alleles having the most associated TCRs and HLA-C alleles having the fewest. An earlier analysis of approximately 530 of the donors showed that most TCR beta V segments appeared in productive rearrangements either about 90% or about 30% of the time, which broadly matched IMGT annotations. Assigning TCR associations to individual alleles was difficult when HLA alleles, especially DR and DQ, strongly co-occurred. In both the original and validation cohorts, the classifier was reported to diagnose cytomegalovirus status with high specificity and sensitivity. In vitro tests confirmed that a few of the cytomegalovirus-associated TCR beta chains recognize cytomegalovirus antigens. Roughly 15 rarely observed V segments, including chromosome 9 orphons, were excluded from the earlier analysis of about 610 of the donors because counts were too low.

The cohort consisted of 650 to 850 healthy bone marrow donors. Cohort members were all nominally healthy when sampled, although unrecorded immune exposures were likely present. The donor was CMV seropositive and belonged to the group of some 290 seropositive cohort members. A peripheral blood sample was provided by each donor, and peripheral blood mononuclear cells were used for TCR beta sequencing. Genomic DNA extraction from the blood cell samples was performed with the Qiagen DNeasy Blood Extraction Kit. Of note for this clone: Which antigen it targets is not known. Base-call qualities are not available, and no considerably larger clone is one nucleotide away.

The CDR1 and CDR2 encoded by the germline V gene (reference sequence) are SGHNT and YYREEE. Inclusive of the bounding cysteine and phenylalanine, the CDR3 is 14 residues long. Only the CDR3 region is kept as DNA, spanning 42 bases read in frame from base 1. The junction carries 8 bases between V and J, which are trimmed by 0 bases and 2 bases respectively. Specimen: PBMCs. The chain joins TRBV5-4 to TRBJ2-5, and the D gene may be TRBD2, 6 bases matching. This TCR was recovered from a woman aged 55 to 70 in good health and CMV-seropositive. The base sequence is TGTGCCAGCAGCTTGGCGGGAGTGCAAGAGACCCAGTACTTC. This translates into CASSLAGVQETQYF.